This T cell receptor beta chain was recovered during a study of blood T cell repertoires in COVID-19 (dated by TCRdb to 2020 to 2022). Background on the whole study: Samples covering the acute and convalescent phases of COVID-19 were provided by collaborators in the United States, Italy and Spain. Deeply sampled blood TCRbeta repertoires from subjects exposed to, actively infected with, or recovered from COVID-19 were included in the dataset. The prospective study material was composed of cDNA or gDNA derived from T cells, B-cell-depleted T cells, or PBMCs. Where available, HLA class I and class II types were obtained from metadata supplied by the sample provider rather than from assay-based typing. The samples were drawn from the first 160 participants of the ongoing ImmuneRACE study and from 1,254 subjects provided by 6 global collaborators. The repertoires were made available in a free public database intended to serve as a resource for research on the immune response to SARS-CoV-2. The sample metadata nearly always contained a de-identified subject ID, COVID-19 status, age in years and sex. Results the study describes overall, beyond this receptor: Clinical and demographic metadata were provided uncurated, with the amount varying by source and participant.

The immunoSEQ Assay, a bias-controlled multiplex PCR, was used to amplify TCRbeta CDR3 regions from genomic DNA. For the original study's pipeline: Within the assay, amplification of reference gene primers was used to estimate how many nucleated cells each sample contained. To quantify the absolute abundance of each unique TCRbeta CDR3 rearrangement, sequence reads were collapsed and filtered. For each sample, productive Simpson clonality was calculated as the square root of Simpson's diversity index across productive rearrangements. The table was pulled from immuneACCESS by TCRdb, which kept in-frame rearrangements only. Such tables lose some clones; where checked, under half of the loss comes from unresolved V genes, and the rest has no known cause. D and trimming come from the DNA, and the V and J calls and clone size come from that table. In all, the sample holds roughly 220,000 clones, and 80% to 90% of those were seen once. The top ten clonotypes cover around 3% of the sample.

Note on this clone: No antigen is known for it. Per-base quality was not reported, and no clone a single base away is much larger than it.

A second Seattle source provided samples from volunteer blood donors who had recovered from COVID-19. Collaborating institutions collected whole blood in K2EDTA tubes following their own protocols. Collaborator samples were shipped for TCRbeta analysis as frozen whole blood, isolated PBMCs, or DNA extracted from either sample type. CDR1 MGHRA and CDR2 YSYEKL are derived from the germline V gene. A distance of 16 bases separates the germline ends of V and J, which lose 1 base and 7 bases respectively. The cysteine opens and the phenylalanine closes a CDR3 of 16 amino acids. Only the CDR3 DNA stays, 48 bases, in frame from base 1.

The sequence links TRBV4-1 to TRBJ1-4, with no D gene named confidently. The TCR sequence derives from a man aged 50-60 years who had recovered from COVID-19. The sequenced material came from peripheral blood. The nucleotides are TGCGCCAGCAGCCAAGCGACCGCCAGCGGGAGTGAAAAACTGTTTTTT. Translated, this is CASSQATASGSEKLFF.